What follows describes a single TCR beta chain. The source of the sample is a study of radiotherapy plus CTLA-4 blockade in lung cancer. Only in-frame clones appear in the TCRdb table, and some are missing; sequencing was by immunoSEQ multiplex PCR. The data show roughly 76,000 clones, 74% seen once. The source material was peripheral blood, sampled from a patient treated with radiotherapy plus ipilimumab. The clonotype comes from a human donor with non-small cell lung cancer whose response to radiotherapy plus ipilimumab could not be evaluated.

The CDR3 loop is CASSQGMTTEAFF. CDR3 nucleotide sequence: TGTGCCAGCAGTCAGGGAATGACCACTGAAGCTTTCTTT. The chain couples TRBV6-4 to TRBJ1-1; the D gene is possibly TRBD1 (5 bases). The germline CDR1 and CDR2 sequences are MRHNA and SNTAGT. Trimming shortened V by 5 bases and J by 4 bases, and 11 bases separated the two germline ends. This CDR3 has 13 amino acids.